The source of this T cell receptor (beta chain) is a study of Graves' ophthalmopathy and Graves' hyperthyroidism (dated 2018 in TCRdb). About the study as a whole: Peripheral blood was collected at initial diagnosis, prior to any treatment. TCR beta repertoire signatures were used to distinguish Graves' ophthalmopathy from Graves' hyperthyroidism and to predict progression to ophthalmopathy. In total, some 140 blood samples were TCR-sequenced: around 42 ophthalmopathy, about 75 hyperthyroidism and some 17 hyperthyroidism-to-ophthalmopathy patients. To explore V-J signatures that separate ophthalmopathy from hyperthyroidism, a discovery set of approximately 100 patients was enrolled, consisting of approximately 44 with ophthalmopathy and around 57 with stable hyperthyroidism. The independent validation cohort included some 19 hyperthyroidism patients plus 17 patients who later progressed from hyperthyroidism to ophthalmopathy. In five to seven hyperthyroidism patients, the T-cell repertoire of thyroid tissue was compared with the T-cell repertoire of blood. Following sample collection, hyperthyroidism patients were given methimazole at a starting dose of 30 mg daily, and ophthalmopathy patients were given high-dose intravenous methylprednisolone. The roughly 100 discovery patients were randomly divided into training and test sets at a 7:3 ratio. Overall study outcomes, separate from this receptor: No statistical method was used to set the sample size in advance, and the investigators knew which group each participant was assigned to. In cross-validation, the 13-signature model distinguished ophthalmopathy from stable hyperthyroidism with less than 90% sensitivity and over 81% specificity, while in the test set the corresponding values were around 79% and 71%. Most expanded thyroid clonotypes with a frequency above 0.001 also appeared in blood, which suggests that blood repertoires may reflect the immune response in the thyroid. In validation, the model predicted ophthalmopathy progression with more than 55% sensitivity and 72.22% specificity; some 13 predicted patients were CT-confirmed with GO in a median of about 6.2 months.

This clonotype was recorded many times. This receptor's antigen is unknown. Nothing much larger sits one base from this clone, and base qualities are not available. For repertoire sequencing, TCR beta CDR3 regions were amplified from RNA transcripts. The first round of RT-PCR was done with HTBI primers and the Qiagen OneStep RT-PCR kit, and was followed by a second round of multiplex PCR, then size selection and purification. Sequencing of the libraries was carried out on an Illumina HiSeq2000 in paired-end mode with 100 bp reads. Turning to the authors' computational methods: Reads were processed with SOAPnuke, discarding reads with adapters, uncalled bases, mean Phred below 15, or no exact constant-primer or identifier match. High-quality paired reads were merged with COPE v1.2.5. Unique nucleotide sequences were defined as clonotypes and aligned to IMGT TRB V, D and J references using MiTCR v1.1. Analysis was restricted to V-J combinations with a frequency above 0.0001, which covered roughly 99% of repertoires. For each V-J combination, a TCR clonal expansion and chaos score was defined as the ratio of F50 clonal expansion to chaos observed in the TCRdist matrix. Welch's t-statistics and random forest were used to narrow the features down to more than 10 V-J combinations, which were then fed into a naive Bayes classifier. The similarity between thyroid and blood repertoires was quantified using the Morisita-Horn index. In-frame beta chains were kept once TCRdb had trimmed the public reads at Q25 with fastp and called clones with MiXCR. When rows share a CDR3 protein, they turn into one entry using the most common DNA and genes. For this entry, the V and J calls and clone size follow TCRdb and not the study's own pipeline. The sample data list 350,000 to 450,000 distinct CDR3 sequences, and around 17% of these were observed just once. Jointly, the top ten make up around 1.4% of the sample.

Ophthalmopathy patients were characterized by moderately to severely active disease, a Clinical Activity Score of at least 3, a NOSPECS grade of at least 4, and a disease duration under 3 months. Patients with other autoimmune diseases, uncontrolled infections, pregnancy or lactation were excluded. Clinical symptoms, serum thyroxine, TRAb, thyroid ultrasound and orbital computed tomography were used for diagnosis. PBMCs were isolated from about 9.2 ml of fresh peripheral blood by Ficoll-Paque density gradient centrifugation. Total RNA was extracted with Trizol reagent and quality-checked on an Agilent 2100 Bioanalyzer. The CDR3 has 16 amino acids, counting the end cysteine and phenylalanine. Only CDR3 DNA remains: 48 bases, in frame from the first base. The junction shows trimming of 2 bases on V and 0 bases on J, and the gene matches do not reach 4 bases of it. Reading the germline V gene gives CDR1 MNHEY and CDR2 SVGAGI.

The rearranged segments are TRBV6-5 and TRBJ1-3, and TRBD1 matches 7 of the central bases. Input material: peripheral blood. The origin of this receptor is a young woman with Graves' ophthalmopathy. Donor details come from another sample of the same person, matched by shared clones. The nucleotide sequence reads as follows: TGTGCCAGCAGTTACCCCCGACAGGGCTCTGGAAACACCATATATTTT. It translates as CASSYPRQGSGNTIYF.